These 3 T cell receptor beta chains originate from one sample sequenced in a study of T-cell memory formation after mild COVID-19 (dated by TCRdb to the early 2020s). Receptor libraries were prepared by 5' RACE. Sequencing was carried out with an Illumina NovaSeq 6000. TCRdb handled the public reads itself, with Q25 trimming in fastp and clone calling in MiXCR, and kept productive beta chains. Identical CDR3 proteins give one entry, which carries the most common genes and DNA. The sample data list roughly 140,000 distinct CDR3 sequences, and 13% to 15% of these were observed just once. 25% to 30% of the sample goes to the ten largest clones. What was sequenced was PBMCs or a T cell subset sorted from them (not recorded which). These TCRs come from an adult woman who had mild COVID-19 (a few samples of this study predate the infection). The sample titles of this study are shuffled in the database, so cell type and time point are left out; the donor was told from shared clones.

This chain connects TRBV7-9 to TRBJ1-1; D ambiguous. This CDR3 has 14 residues. CDR1 is SEHNR and CDR2 is FQNEAQ in the germline V gene (reference sequence). Deletions cut 2 bases from V and 1 base from J, with 8 bases between. This chain's CDR3 is CASSLITSNTEAFF. Here the CDR3 DNA reads TGTGCCAGCAGCTTAATCACCTCGAACACTGAAGCTTTCTTT.

The chain uses TRBV9 and TRBJ2-1; 8 bases agree with TRBD2. After removal of 4 bases from V and 10 bases from J, the junction contained 7 bases not matched to a gene. Germline loops: CDR1 SGDLS, CDR2 YYNGEE. The CDR3 covers 13 residues. The CDR3 DNA reads TGTGCCAGCAGCTCGACAAGACTAGCGGAGCAGTTCTTC. Its translation is CASSSTRLAEQFF.

The J gene is TRBJ2-3, the V gene TRBV24-1; 8 nucleotides match TRBD2. The CDR3 runs to 15 residues. Germline CDR1 and CDR2: KGHDR and SFDVKD. The V segment lost 5 bases and the J segment 5 bases; nucleotides outside the gene matches: 8. CDR3 region: CATSGRLAGLDTQYF. The CDR3, as DNA: TGTGCCACCAGTGGCCGGCTAGCGGGCTTAGATACGCAGTATTTT.